This entry describes one T cell receptor (beta chain). Its antigen is undetermined. The sample comes from a study of T cells in tuberculosis. Looking at the study overall: T cells were selected with CD1B tetramers loaded with glucose monomycolate. A South African cohort included IGRA-negative adolescents, latently infected IGRA-positive adolescents and adults with active tuberculosis.

Study results and limitations: The TCR-beta difference was not significant; alpha differences partly reflected length. GEM motif frequencies gave about 70% accuracy; the GMM repertoire gave 80% to 90%.

Libraries were prepared by immunoSEQ multiplex PCR; TCRdb keeps only in-frame clonotypes and omits some of them. The data hold roughly 34,000 clones, with approximately 96% observed a single time. Trimming took 6 bases from V and 0 from J; bases not matched to a gene: 4. Per germline, CDR1 MNHNS and CDR2 SASEGT. The CDR3 length is 15 residues. The chain has TRBV6-1 and TRBJ2-2, with 7 bases that match TRBD1. This TCR derives from a donor aged 10 to 29 with latent tuberculosis or without tuberculosis infection. Sequenced sample: PBMCs. The CDR3 nucleotides read TGTGCCAGCAGACACGACAGGGCGAACACCGGGGAGCTGTTTTTT. Protein product: CASRHDRANTGELFF.